This entry lists 24 T cell receptor beta chains sequenced from one sample in a study of control samples from healthy donors and cancer patients. TCRdb's table, derived via immunoSEQ multiplex PCR, lists solely in-frame clones and lacks some. The sample consists of around 79,000 clones, 93% of them appearing once. Sequenced sample: PBMCs. The origin of the receptors is a woman aged 40 to 55 with lung cancer.

This chain joins TRBV4-2 and TRBJ1-1; possible D gene TRBD1, 5 bases. CDR3 length: 14 residues. Germline V CDR1 and CDR2: LGHNA, YNFKEQ. V gave up 0 bases and J gave up 4 bases, with 9 bases separating them. In nucleotides, the CDR3 is TGTGCCAGCAGCCAAGATTTCGGGGGCACTGAAGCTTTCTTT. This encodes CASSQDFGGTEAFF.

The rearrangement joins TRBV23-1 to TRBJ1-5, with 8 bases that match TRBD1. TRBV23-1 counts as an open reading frame of uncertain function. With 2 bases clipped from V and 1 base from J, the junction kept 22 bases outside the gene matches. This CDR3 comprises 22 residues. CDR3 coding DNA: TGCGCCAGCAGTCAACCATTCGACCACGGACAGGGAAGGAATATAAGCAATCAGCCCCAGCATTTT. Amino acids: CASSQPFDHGQGRNISNQPQHF.

The CDR3 DNA reads as TGTGCCAGCAAGTATGCTAGCGGGGGGTACAATGAGCAGTTCTTC. Its translation: CASKYASGGYNEQFF. V gene TRBV6-5 combines with J gene TRBJ2-1, with 11 bases identical to TRBD2. Germline V CDR1 and CDR2: MNHEY, SVGAGI. The CDR3 runs 15 residues. Trimming at V came to 7 bases and at J to 4 bases, leaving 6 bases not matched to a gene.

The rearrangement uses TRBV6-5 and TRBJ1-1; D is uncertain. The germline CDR1 and CDR2 sequences are MNHEY and SVGAGI. Trimming left V 5 bases short and J 1 base short, with 11 bases between. CDR3 length: 14 amino acids. CDR3: CASSPGLRNTEAFF. CDR3 coding DNA: TGTGCCAGCAGTCCCGGACTCCGGAACACTGAAGCTTTCTTT.

The J gene is TRBJ2-5, the V gene TRBV5-1, with D possibly TRBD1 on 6 matching bases. V lost 4 bases and J lost 2, with 12 bases in between. The CDR3 runs to 14 residues. Germline values: CDR1 SGHRS, CDR2 YFSETQ. The CDR3 sequence: CASSQGTLQETQYF. The CDR3 coding sequence is TGCGCCAGCAGCCAGGGGACACTTCAAGAGACCCAGTACTTC.

The J gene is TRBJ2-1, the V gene TRBV24-1; 12 bases map to TRBD1. The CDR3 length is 19 residues. CDR1 KGHDR and CDR2 SFDVKD come from the germline V gene. V gave up 3 bases and J gave up 0 bases; unmatched junction bases: 8. DNA for the CDR3: TGTGCCACCAGTGATCAAACTTGGGGACAGGGGGCCTCCTACAATGAGCAGTTCTTC. Translated, it gives CATSDQTWGQGASYNEQFF.

V usage is TRBV14 and J usage is TRBJ1-3; D perhaps matches TRBD1 (5 bases). The CDR3 consists of 15 residues. The V gene's germline CDR1 is SGHDN and CDR2 FVKESK. Trimming removed 3 bases from V and 0 bases from J, with 9 bases in between. The CDR3 DNA is TGTGCCAGCAGCCAGGGACTGTCCTCTGGAAACACCATATATTTT. As protein: CASSQGLSSGNTIYF.

This rearrangement joins TRBV19 to TRBJ2-1; D is undetermined. CDR3 length equals 11 residues. V was cut by 8 bases and J by 7 bases, with 9 bases left in between. Germline CDR1 and CDR2: LNHDA and SQIVND (reference sequence). The CDR3 is CASSVWNEQFF. CDR3 DNA sequence: TGTGCCAGTTCTGTGTGGAATGAGCAGTTCTTC.

The V gene is TRBV5-1, the J gene TRBJ2-1; 11 bases align to TRBD1. There are 14 residues in the CDR3. Per the germline V gene, CDR1 is SGHRS and CDR2 is YFSETQ. V shed 4 bases and J 8 bases; nucleotides not matched to a gene: 5. The CDR3 nucleotides read TGCGCCAGCAGCACGGGACAGGGGGACGATGAGCAGTTCTTC. It encodes CASSTGQGDDEQFF. Full variable domain (rest looked up from reference TRBV5-1 and TRBJ2-1): KAGVTQTPRYLIKTRGQQVTLSCSPISGHRSVSWYQQTPGQGLQFLFEYFSETQRNKGNFPGRFSGRQFSNSRSEMNVSTLELGDSALYLCASSTGQGDDEQFFGPGTRLTVL.

The V and J genes are TRBV4-1 and TRBJ1-1; D is uncertain. Trimming took off 6 bases at V and 5 bases at J, with 25 bases between the two ends. The CDR3 extends over 17 amino acids. The germline gives CDR1 MGHRA, CDR2 YSYEKL. The CDR3, as DNA: TGCGCCAGCAGACCGAACCTTTTTGGATTGGGAGGGACTGAAGCTTTCTTT. Encoded protein: CASRPNLFGLGGTEAFF.

The chain is built from TRBV30 and TRBJ2-3; the match to TRBD2 covers 9 bases. CDR1 and CDR2 (germline): GTSNPN, SVGIG (reference sequence). The CDR3 contains 14 residues. V was pared by 1 base and J by 2 bases, with 1 base of the junction left unmatched. The CDR3 loop is CAWSGGGDTDTQYF. The CDR3 DNA reads as TGTGCCTGGAGTGGCGGGGGGGACACAGATACGCAGTATTTT.

This sequence joins TRBV7-6 and TRBJ1-2, with 7 positions matching TRBD1. The CDR3 totals 18 residues. Trimming cost V 0 bases and J 3 bases; bases outside gene matches: 13. Per germline, CDR1 SGHVS and CDR2 FNYEAQ. In nucleotides, the CDR3 is TGTGCCAGCAGCTTAGCCCCACCCGGACAGGAGGGATACTATGGCTACACCTTC. Protein sequence: CASSLAPPGQEGYYGYTF.

This chain joins TRBV3-1 (or the pseudogene TRBV3-2) and TRBJ2-1; 9 bases line up with TRBD2. CDR3 size: 15 residues. V shed 5 bases, J shed 4 bases, and the junction held 6 bases outside the gene matches. CDR1 is LGHDT and CDR2 is YNNKEL in the germline V gene (reference sequence). CDR3 nucleotide sequence: TGTGCCAGCAGCTCCGGGACTAGCAATTACAATGAGCAGTTCTTC. It is translated as CASSSGTSNYNEQFF.

The rearrangement joins TRBV6-4 to TRBJ2-1; 10 nucleotides agree with TRBD2. The V gene end was trimmed by 1 base and the J gene end by 5 bases; junction bases not matched to a gene: 2. The germline V gene has CDR1 MRHNA and CDR2 SNTAGT. This CDR3 has 15 residues. CDR3 loop: CASSDLAGGNNEQFF. The DNA for the CDR3 is TGTGCCAGCAGTGACTTAGCGGGGGGAAACAATGAGCAGTTCTTC.

This chain links TRBV12-3 or TRBV12-4 with TRBJ2-1; 7 bases agree with TRBD2. Trimming at V came to 3 bases and at J to 7 bases, leaving 0 bases not matched to a gene. This CDR3 spans 12 amino acids. CDR3 nucleotide sequence: TGTGCCAGCAGTTTTAGCGGGAATGAGCAGTTCTTC. It translates to CASSFSGNEQFF.

This clone was counted a single time. The chain links TRBV12-5 to TRBJ2-5; 8 bases agree with TRBD2. The germline CDR1 and CDR2 sequences are LGHNT and FRNRAP. Trimming removed 11 bases from V and 7 bases from J; junction bases left unmatched: 24. CDR3 length: 17 residues. The CDR3 loop is CARGLPRGGDHVGTQYF. The CDR3 region has the DNA TGTGCTCGGGGTTTGCCACGGGGGGGGGATCATGTGGGGACCCAGTACTTC.

The chain employs TRBV12-3 or TRBV12-4 and TRBJ2-1; possibly TRBD1 or TRBD2 for D (5 bases each). The V and J ends lost 4 bases and 6 bases respectively, with 7 bases between them. This CDR3 is built from 12 residues. DNA for the CDR3: TGTGCCAGCAGTTGGGGGACCAATGAGCAGTTCTTC. Its translation is CASSWGTNEQFF.

V usage is TRBV27 and J usage is TRBJ1-5; D gene unclear. Per the germline V gene, CDR1 is MNHEY and CDR2 is SMNVEV (reference sequence). Trimming pared 8 bases from V and 9 bases from J, leaving 17 bases between. The CDR3 is 13 residues long. The CDR3 protein is CASSLDGRTPQHF. For the CDR3, the DNA is TGTGCCAGCTCTTTGGACGGACGGACGCCCCAGCATTTT.

The rearrangement joins TRBV3-1 (or the pseudogene TRBV3-2) to TRBJ1-2; 11 nucleotides match TRBD1. Losses at the gene ends were 3 bases for V and 6 bases for J; bases not matched to a gene: 9. The CDR3 runs 16 residues. Germline values: CDR1 LGHDT, CDR2 YNNKEL (reference sequence). CDR3 region: CASSHLRDRGGHGYTF. Here the CDR3 DNA reads TGTGCCAGCAGCCACCTTAGGGACAGGGGGGGCCATGGCTACACCTTC.

On this clone itself: A read error may produce the germline difference seen at one junction end. The chain employs TRBV14 and TRBJ2-3, with D unclear. This CDR3 contains 13 residues. From germline, CDR1 is SGHDN and CDR2 FVKESK. CDR3 amino acids: CASGIRSRDTQYF. In nucleotides, the CDR3 is TGTGCCAGCGGAATCCGAAGCAGAGATACGCAGTATTTT.

The chain combines TRBV7-9 with TRBJ2-5, with a tentative D call TRBD1 (5 bases). Germline V gene sequence: CDR1 SEHNR, CDR2 FQNEAQ (reference sequence). The CDR3 spans 14 residues. V was pared by 5 bases and J by 3 bases, with 13 bases between. CDR3 nucleotide sequence: TGTGCCAGCAGCCCGAAGGCAGGGAAAGAGACCCAGTACTTC. It encodes CASSPKAGKETQYF. Full variable domain (rest looked up from reference TRBV7-9 and TRBJ2-5): DTGVSQNPRHKITKRGQNVTFRCDPISEHNRLYWYRQTLGQGPEFLTYFQNEAQLEKSRLLSDRFSAERPKGSFSTLEIQRTEQGDSAMYLCASSPKAGKETQYFGPGTRLLVL.

This clone was detected only once. The J gene is TRBJ1-1, the V gene TRBV5-4; tentatively, D is TRBD1 (6 bases). CDR1 SGHNT and CDR2 YYREEE come from the germline V gene (reference sequence). Between the trimmed V and J ends, which lost 0 bases and 4 bases, there was a span of 7 bases. There are 13 residues in the CDR3. Here the CDR3 reads CASSLEGGTEAFF. The DNA of the CDR3 is TGTGCCAGCAGCTTGGAGGGGGGCACTGAAGCTTTCTTT. The full variable domain, with the rest looked up from reference TRBV5-4 and TRBJ1-1, is ETGVTQSPTHLIKTRGQQVTLRCSSQSGHNTVSWYQQALGQGPQFIFQYYREEENGRGNFPPRFSGLQFPNYSSELNVNALELDDSALYLCASSLEGGTEAFFGQGTRLTVV.

CDR3: CASSPSRYNEQFF. As DNA, the CDR3 is TGTGCCAGCAGTCCGTCGAGGTACAATGAGCAGTTCTTC. The chain combines TRBV5-6 with TRBJ2-1; D gene ambiguous. The CDR3 runs 13 residues. Germline V lookup: CDR1 SGHDT, CDR2 YYEEEE. V lost 5 bases, J lost 4 bases, and 10 bases lay in between.

This clone occurred once. The V call is TRBV27, the J call TRBJ2-7; maybe TRBD1 (6 bases). This CDR3 region has 16 residues. Trimming left V 6 bases short and J 4 bases short, with 22 bases between. The germline V gene encodes CDR1 MNHEY and CDR2 SMNVEV (reference sequence). The CDR3: CASSSTADRFLYEQYF. The CDR3 bases are TGTGCCAGCAGCTCTACGGCCGACAGGTTCCTATACGAGCAGTACTTC.